This TCR beta chain was documented in a study of cytomegalovirus exposure and HLA in healthy donors. Primers: 60 Vbeta forward and 13 Jbeta reverse. Assay used: immunoSEQ multiplex PCR; TCRdb lists only in-frame clones, some missing. The top ten clones hold about 2.6% of a sample with roughly 200,000 clones, just under 80% of them seen once. Germline V gene data show CDR1 as LGHNA and CDR2 as YNFKEQ. Trimming removed 4 bases at V and 5 bases at J, with 17 bases between. The CDR3 is 16 residues long. Sequenced: PBMCs. V usage is TRBV4-2 and J usage is TRBJ1-4; possible D gene TRBD1, 5 bases. The TCR sequence derives from a female donor in good health and CMV-seronegative. CDR3 coding DNA: TGTGCCAGCAGCCCCCACGGCGCAGGGCCAAATGAAAAACTGTTTTTT. Its translation is CASSPHGAGPNEKLFF.